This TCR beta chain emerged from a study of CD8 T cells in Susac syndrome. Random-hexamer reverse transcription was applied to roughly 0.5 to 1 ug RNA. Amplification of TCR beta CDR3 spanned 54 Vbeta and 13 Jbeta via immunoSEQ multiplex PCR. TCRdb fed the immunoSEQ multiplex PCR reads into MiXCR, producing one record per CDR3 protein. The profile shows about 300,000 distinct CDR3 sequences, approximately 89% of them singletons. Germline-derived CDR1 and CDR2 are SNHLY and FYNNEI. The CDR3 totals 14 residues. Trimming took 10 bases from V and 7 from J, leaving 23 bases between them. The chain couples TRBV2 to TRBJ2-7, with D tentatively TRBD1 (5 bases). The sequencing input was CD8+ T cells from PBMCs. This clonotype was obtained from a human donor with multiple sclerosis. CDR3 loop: CATRTRASPREQYF. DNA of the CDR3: TGTGCCACCCGGACACGCGCCTCCCCCAGGGAGCAGTACTTC.